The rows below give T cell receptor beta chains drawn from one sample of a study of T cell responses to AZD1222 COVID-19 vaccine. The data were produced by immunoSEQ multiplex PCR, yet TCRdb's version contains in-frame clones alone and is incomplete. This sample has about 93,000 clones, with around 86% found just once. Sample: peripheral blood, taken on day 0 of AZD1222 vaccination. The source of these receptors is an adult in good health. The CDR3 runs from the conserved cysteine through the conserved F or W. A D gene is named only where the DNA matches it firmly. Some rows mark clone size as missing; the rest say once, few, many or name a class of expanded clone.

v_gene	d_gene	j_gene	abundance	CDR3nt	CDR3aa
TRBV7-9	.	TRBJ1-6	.	TGTGCCAGCAGCTTAGTTGAGGCGAGTAATTCACCCCTCCACTTT	CASSLVEASNSPLHF
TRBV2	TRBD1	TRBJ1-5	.	TGTGCCAGCAGCTCGGGACAGGGGTCCTCCTTAGATCAGCCCCAGCATTTT	CASSSGQGSSLDQPQHF
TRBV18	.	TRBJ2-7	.	TGTGCCAGCTCATCCCAGGGATTCTACGAGCAGTACTTC	CASSSQGFYEQYF
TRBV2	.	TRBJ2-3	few	TGTGCCAGCAGTCATGACAGGAGTGAGATAGATACGCAGTATTTT	CASSHDRSEIDTQYF
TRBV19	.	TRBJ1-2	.	TGTGCCAGTAGTATAGGGACAGCCGTGAGGTATGGCTACACCTTC	CASSIGTAVRYGYTF
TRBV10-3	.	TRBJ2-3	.	TGTGCCATCAGTGAACCGAGTAGCACAGATACGCAGTATTTT	CAISEPSSTDTQYF
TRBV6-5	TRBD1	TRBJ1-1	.	TGTGCCAGCAGGGGGACAGGGAACACTGAAGCTTTCTTT	CASRGTGNTEAFF
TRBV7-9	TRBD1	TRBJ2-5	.	TGTGCCAGCAGCCGACAGGGGGCTTTTGAGACCCAGTACTTC	CASSRQGAFETQYF
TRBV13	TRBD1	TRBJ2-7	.	TGTGCCAGCAGCGGACAGGGTACCTACGAGCAGTACTTC	CASSGQGTYEQYF
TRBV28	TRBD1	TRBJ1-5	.	TGTGCCAGCAGTTTAACTCAGGGGGCGTATCAGCCCCAGCATTTT	CASSLTQGAYQPQHF
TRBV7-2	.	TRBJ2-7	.	TGTGCCAGCAGCTTAGCAAAAGTGATCTCCTACGAGCAGTACTTC	CASSLAKVISYEQYF
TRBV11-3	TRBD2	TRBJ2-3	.	TGTGCCAGCAGCTCTACTAGCGGGGGATTGGGTGGTACGCAGTATTTT	CASSSTSGGLGGTQYF
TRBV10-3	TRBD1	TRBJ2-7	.	TGTGCCATCAGTGACTACGACAGGGGACCCCTATTGTACGAGCAGTACTTC	CAISDYDRGPLLYEQYF
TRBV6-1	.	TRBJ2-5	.	TGTGCCAGCAGTGACCAAAGCCAAGAGACCCAGTACTTC	CASSDQSQETQYF
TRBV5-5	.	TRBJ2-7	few	TGTGCCAGCAGCTTGGGGGGTAGTTCCTACGAGCAGTACTTC	CASSLGGSSYEQYF
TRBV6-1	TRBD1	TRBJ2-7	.	TGTGCCAGCAGTGAATCCCCCGGGACAGGGGATCATTTGGACTTC	CASSESPGTGDHLDF
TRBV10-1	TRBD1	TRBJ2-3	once	TGCGCCAGCAGTGATGGGACAGTCGGCACAGATACGCAGTATTTT	CASSDGTVGTDTQYF
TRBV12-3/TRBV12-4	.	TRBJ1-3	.	TGTGCCAGCAGTTTAGAGTGGGGAAACACCATATATTTT	CASSLEWGNTIYF
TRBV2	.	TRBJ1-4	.	TGTGCCAGCAGTCTGTACATGACCAATGAAAAACTGTTTTTT	CASSLYMTNEKLFF
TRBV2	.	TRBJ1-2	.	TGTGCCAGCAGCCAGATTAACTATGGCTACACCTTC	CASSQINYGYTF
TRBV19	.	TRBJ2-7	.	TGTGCCAGTAGTTCGGACCCGAGCTCCTACGAGCAGTACTTC	CASSSDPSSYEQYF
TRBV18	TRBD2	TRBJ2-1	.	TGTGCCAGCTCACCTAGACTAGCGACGAACAATGAGCAGTTCTTC	CASSPRLATNNEQFF
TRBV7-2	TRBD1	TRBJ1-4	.	TGTGCCAGCAGCTCCTCCGGGACAGGGGTTGAAAAACTGTTTTTT	CASSSSGTGVEKLFF
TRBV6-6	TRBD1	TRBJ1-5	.	TGTGCCAGCAGTTATGGAGGGGACAGGACCCAGCCCCAGCATTTT	CASSYGGDRTQPQHF
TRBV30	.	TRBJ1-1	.	TGTGCCTGGGGTGCCATGGAGAACACTGAAGCTTTCTTT	CAWGAMENTEAFF
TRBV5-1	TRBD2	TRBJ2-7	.	TGCGCCAGCAGCCGAGCGGGGTCCCCCTACGAGCAGTACTTC	CASSRAGSPYEQYF
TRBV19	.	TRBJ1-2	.	TGTGCCAGTAGTCAAGCGCGTGGCTACACCTTC	CASSQARGYTF
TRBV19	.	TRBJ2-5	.	TGTGCGGTCGGTTGGGGCCAAGAGACCCAGTACTTC	CAVGWGQETQYF
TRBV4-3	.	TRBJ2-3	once	TGCGCCAGCAGCCAAGACAGGGTTTCAGCAGATACGCAGTATTTT	CASSQDRVSADTQYF
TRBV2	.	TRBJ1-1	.	TGTGCCACCTCTGCGGGTTTCCGGACTGAAGCTTTCTTT	CATSAGFRTEAFF
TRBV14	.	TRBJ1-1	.	TGTGCCAGCAGCCGCCCTAGTCAAGTGCTAGCTTTCTTT	CASSRPSQVLAFF
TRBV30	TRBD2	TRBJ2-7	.	TGTGCCTGGAAAACTAGCGGGAGGTACGAGCAGTACTTC	CAWKTSGRYEQYF
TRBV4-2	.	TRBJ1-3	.	TGTGCCAGCAGCCAAGGGTCCCAGGTGGGAAACACCATATATTTT	CASSQGSQVGNTIYF